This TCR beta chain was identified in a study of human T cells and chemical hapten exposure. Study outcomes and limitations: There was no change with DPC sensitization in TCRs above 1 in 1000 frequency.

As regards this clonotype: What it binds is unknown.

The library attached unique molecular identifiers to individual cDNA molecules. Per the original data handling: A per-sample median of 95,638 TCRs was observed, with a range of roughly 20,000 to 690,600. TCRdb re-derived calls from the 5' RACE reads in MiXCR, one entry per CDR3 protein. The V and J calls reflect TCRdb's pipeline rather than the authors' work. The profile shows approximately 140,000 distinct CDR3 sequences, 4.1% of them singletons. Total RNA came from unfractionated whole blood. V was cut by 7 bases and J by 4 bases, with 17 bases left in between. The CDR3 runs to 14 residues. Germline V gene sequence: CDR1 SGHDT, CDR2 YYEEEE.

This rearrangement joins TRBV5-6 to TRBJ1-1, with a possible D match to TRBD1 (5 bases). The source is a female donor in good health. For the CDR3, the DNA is TGTGCCAGCGAGCTCGCAGGGCGCCTCACTGAAGCTTTCTTT. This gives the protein CASELAGRLTEAFF.